This T cell receptor beta chain was observed in a study of CD8+ T cells in alopecia areata. The wider study: Treated patients swallowed 5 to 10 mg of oral tofacitinib twice daily. Tofacitinib therapy took 6 to 18 months; 6 months off drug came after.

Treatment meaning: oral pan-JAK inhibitor, 5-10 mg twice daily. Specimens obtained from alopecia areata patients comprised lesional scalp punch biopsies and peripheral blood. Germline V CDR1 and CDR2: GTSNPN, SVGIG (reference sequence). The CDR3 totals 14 residues. V shed 2 bases and J shed 10 bases, with 18 bases lying between them. In its sample, this clone was seen once. As the sequencing template, cDNA was produced by extracting RNA and reverse transcribing it. Here immunoSEQ multiplex PCR was the method, and the copy in TCRdb shows in-frame clones only, minus some. The sample lists fewer than 250,000 clones, roughly two fifths seen once, with around 0.48% in the top ten.

The origin of this receptor is a human donor with alopecia areata. The sample here was CD4+ T cells sorted from blood, taken at approximately week 31, from a patient treated with tofacitinib. The chain joins TRBV30 to TRBJ2-1; the D gene is possibly TRBD1 (6 bases). The CDR3 sequence is CAWSPGLQGQEQFF. CDR3 DNA sequence: TGTGCCTGGAGTCCGGGGTTACAGGGCCAAGAGCAGTTCTTC.